This T cell receptor beta chain is drawn from a study of T cell responses to AZD1222 COVID-19 vaccine. On the study more broadly: Second doses that came at about 4 or about 12 weeks were put together. Study results and caveats: Spike regions recognized by vaccine-associated CD4 TCRs spanned the protein, led by 160-218 and 743-854.

The protocol was immunoSEQ multiplex PCR, while the TCRdb copy is restricted to in-frame clones and leaves out a portion. This table has around 180,000 clones, just over 85% appearing once. Trimming stripped 6 bases from V and 7 bases from J, with 13 bases between. Germline V lookup: CDR1 SNHLY, CDR2 FYNNEI. This CDR3 region has 13 residues. Notes on this clone: Its target is unknown.

The origin of this receptor is an adult in good health. Source: peripheral blood, taken on day 0 of AZD1222 vaccination. This chain joins TRBV2 and TRBJ1-5, with a tentative D call TRBD1 (5 bases). The DNA for the CDR3 is TGTGCCAGCAGGGGGGTGTCAGGGCAGCCCCAGCATTTT. Encoded protein: CASRGVSGQPQHF.